This T cell receptor beta chain derives from a study of cytomegalovirus exposure and HLA in healthy donors. General observations from the study: Later on, an analysis showed TCR association rates differing by HLA locus, with DRB1 the most and HLA-C the fewest. In the analysis, some V segments, TRBV6-2 and TRBV6-3 included, were excluded as indistinguishable.

PCR employed 60 Vbeta and 13 Jbeta primers. Clones were read by immunoSEQ multiplex PCR, and TCRdb kept only the in-frame ones, dropping some. The table lists about 39,000 clones. A note on this clone: Its antigen is unidentified.

The CDR3 is 16 amino acids. Trimming removed 6 bases from V and 3 bases from J, with 18 bases in between. Looked up from germline, CDR1 is MDHEN and CDR2 is SYDVKM. The source of this sequence is a woman aged 25 to 39 in good health and CMV-seropositive. The sequencing sample was made of PBMCs. The chain recombines TRBV28 with TRBJ1-3; D is uncertain. This CDR3 reads CASSRIGRGYGNTIYF. CDR3 in DNA: TGTGCCAGCAGCCGCATTGGAAGAGGGTATGGAAACACCATATATTTT.